This T cell receptor (beta chain) derives from a study of cytomegalovirus exposure and HLA in healthy donors. Study-level information: The same platform was used for the 130 or so validation repertoires as for the 650 to 700 first-cohort repertoires, as reported in a later analysis. Study observations and caveats: In vitro experiments confirmed that a few CMV-associated chains were specific for CMV antigens. Researchers counted approximately 160 TCR beta chains as cytomegalovirus-associated.

Using immunoSEQ multiplex PCR, the repertoire was profiled, and TCRdb retains in-frame clones only, with some absent. Of about 76,000 clones detected, 94% appear once; the ten largest clones hold approximately 0.59%. A word on this clone: Antigen specificity is unknown.

The CDR3 has 13 residues. Trimming took 10 bases from V and 0 from J; bases not matched to a gene: 4. Germline CDR1 SNHLY, CDR2 FYNNEI. This sequence was found in a woman younger than 30 in good health and CMV-seronegative. The chain uses TRBV2 and TRBJ2-7, with 9 bases identical to TRBD1. Sequenced sample: PBMCs. CDR3: CATSDRGSYEQYF. In nucleotides, the CDR3 is TGTGCCACCTCGGACAGGGGCTCCTACGAGCAGTACTTC.